At least ten counts were recorded for the clone carrying this T cell receptor beta chain. The starting material, unfractionated whole blood, was used for total RNA extraction. TCRdb used MiXCR to reprocess the 5' RACE reads, holding one entry per CDR3 protein. The sample comprises approximately 140,000 distinct CDR3 sequences, roughly 4% of which are singletons, and about 1.3% rests with the top ten. The data belong to a study of human T cells and chemical hapten exposure. Deletions cut 11 bases from V and 8 bases from J, with 22 bases between. The CDR3 loop spans 14 amino acids. The V gene's germline CDR1 is SGHTA and CDR2 FQGNSA.

The V call is TRBV7-2, the J call TRBJ2-1; TRBD1 might be the D (6 bases). This clonotype was sampled from a female donor in good health. The CDR3 DNA sequence: TGTGCCGGACGCGCCTGGGGGCCGAAGGATGAGCAGTTCTTC. Its protein is CAGRAWGPKDEQFF.